One and the same sample provided the 7 T cell receptor beta chains below, sequenced in a study of CD8 T cells in ankylosing spondylitis (dated 2017 in TCRdb). Libraries were constructed by 5' RACE. The instrument was an Illumina HiSeq 2500. The public reads were quality trimmed at Q25 with fastp and then assembled into clones with MiXCR by TCRdb, keeping productive beta chains. Each record represents a unique CDR3 protein, reported with the most common genes and DNA among its rows. The sample has approximately 130,000 distinct CDR3 sequences on record, 9.3% of them singletons. The ten largest clonotypes hold approximately 3.5% of the sample. What was sequenced was blood, either unsorted or a sorted T cell fraction (not recorded which). The origin of the receptors is a male donor with ankylosing spondylitis or in good health (not recorded which).

This clonotype was detected ten times or more. The rearrangement joins TRBV12-3 or TRBV12-4 to TRBJ1-1; the D gene is possibly TRBD1 (6 bases). Trimming cost V 5 bases and J 0 bases, with 10 bases left between them. The CDR3 runs 14 residues. The CDR3 region is CASSPGQLNTEAFF. In DNA, the CDR3 is TGTGCCAGCAGTCCAGGACAGCTGAACACTGAAGCTTTCTTT.

This clonotype has at least ten counts. V is TRBV5-5 and J is TRBJ2-1; 8 bases are shared with TRBD2. In germline, CDR1 is SGHKS, CDR2 YYEKEE (reference sequence). The junction had 5 bases not matched to a gene; V was cut back by 0 bases and J by 0 bases. There are 17 residues in the CDR3. The CDR3 is CASSLEWAGGSYNEQFF. The CDR3 DNA is TGTGCCAGCAGCTTGGAGTGGGCGGGAGGCTCCTACAATGAGCAGTTCTTC.

This clonotype showed up many times. The rearrangement joins TRBV5-5 to TRBJ1-4; D perhaps matches TRBD1 (5 bases). Trimming pared 2 bases from V and 8 bases from J, leaving 13 bases between. This CDR3 has 14 amino acids. The germline V gene has CDR1 SGHKS and CDR2 YYEKEE (reference sequence). The CDR3 bases are TGTGCCAGCAGCTTTTTAAGCGGGGGAGAAAAACTGTTTTTT. Protein product: CASSFLSGGEKLFF. The full variable domain, its missing parts supplied by reference TRBV5-5 and TRBJ1-4, is DAGVTQSPTHLIKTRGQQVTLRCSPISGHKSVSWYQQVLGQGPQFIFQYYEKEERGRGNFPDRFSARQFPNYSSELNVNALLLGDSALYLCASSFLSGGEKLFFGSGTQLSVL.

This chain joins TRBV18 and TRBJ2-1; D is undetermined. The CDR3 has 12 residues. V lost 1 base and J 5 bases, leaving 3 bases between the germline ends. Looked up from germline, CDR1 is KGHSH and CDR2 is LQKENI. The CDR3: CASSPQDNEQFF. CDR3 nucleotide sequence: TGTGCCAGCTCACCACAAGACAATGAGCAGTTCTTC.

The chain carries TRBV14 and TRBJ2-1; D possibly corresponds to TRBD2 (5 bases). This CDR3 spans 15 amino acids. The V end lost 1 base, the J end lost 8 bases, and 15 bases lay between the germline ends. The germline V gene has CDR1 SGHDN and CDR2 FVKESK. The CDR3 nucleotides are TGTGCCAGCAGCCAAGGTCGTTTTCTCGGGGATGAGCAGTTCTTC. This translates into CASSQGRFLGDEQFF.

This clonotype was counted at least ten times. This chain uses TRBV5-1 with TRBJ2-7, with D uncertain. Germline V CDR1 and CDR2: SGHRS, YFSETQ. V shed 5 bases and J shed 5 bases, with 14 bases lying between them. This CDR3 has 13 residues. The CDR3 DNA is TGCGCCAGCAGTCGACCCGGTTATGACGAGCAGTACTTC. Translated: CASSRPGYDEQYF.

This clonotype was recorded a few times. The chain links TRBV29-1 to TRBJ2-5; 8 bases match TRBD2. This CDR3 contains 17 residues. J gave up 0 bases and V 6 bases, and 15 bases lay outside the gene matches. Germline V gene data show CDR1 as SQVTM and CDR2 as ANQGSEA. The CDR3 coding sequence is TGCAGCGTCGGAGGTACGGTCGCGGGAGGATACCAAGAGACCCAGTACTTC. Encoded protein: CSVGGTVAGGYQETQYF.